This section outlines one T cell receptor beta chain sequence together with its context. Antigen: not known. Primers: 60 Vbeta forward and 13 Jbeta reverse. Source study methods: In a later analysis, the count reached about 75 million unique TCR beta chains, with roughly 12 million shared. The data were produced by immunoSEQ multiplex PCR, yet TCRdb's version contains in-frame clones alone and is incomplete. For V, J and clone size, that table is used; D and trimming come from the DNA. The sample carries some 140,000 clones, less than 80% recorded once. The data are from a study of cytomegalovirus exposure and HLA in healthy donors. General study results and limits: Sequencing probably produced one cluster of sequence variants that were highly shared. The study recorded about 160 TCR beta chains that were cytomegalovirus-associated.

Germline loops: CDR1 SNHLY, CDR2 FYNNEI. The CDR3 sequence is 14 residues long. Trimming pared 6 bases from V and 3 bases from J, leaving 11 bases between. Material: PBMCs. The rearrangement links TRBV2 to TRBJ2-2, with unresolved D. This receptor was taken from a man aged 25-45 years in good health and CMV-seronegative. CDR3 amino acids: CASRLTRDTGELFF. The CDR3 coding sequence is TGTGCCAGCAGGTTAACCCGGGACACCGGGGAGCTGTTTTTT.